The rows below give T cell receptor beta chains drawn from one sample of a study of beta chain features in type 1 diabetes. Some clones are missing from TCRdb's copy, which holds only in-frame ones; the method was immunoSEQ multiplex PCR. This sample has around 310,000 clones; about 13% occur once, and the top ten carry around 0.016%. Sequencing was performed on naive CD4+ T cells from blood. The receptors stem from a woman aged 18-35 years with type 1 diabetes. The CDR3 runs from the conserved cysteine through the conserved F or W. A D gene is named only where the DNA matches it firmly. Where a row states a size, it is once, few, many or the class of an expanded clone; other rows omit it.

D gene: NA
CDR3 length: 12
V gene: TRBV18
clone size: NA
J gene: TRBJ2-5
CDR3 protein: CASSPAEETQYF
CDR3 DNA: TGTGCCAGCTCACCAGCGGAAGAGACCCAGTACTTC

D gene: TRBD2
CDR3 length: 19
V gene: TRBV28
clone size: few
J gene: TRBJ2-3
CDR3 protein: CASPKSSGIGEGHTDTQYF
CDR3 DNA: TGTGCCAGCCCTAAATCTAGCGGGATAGGAGAAGGGCACACAGATACGCAGTATTTT

D gene: NA
CDR3 length: 16
V gene: TRBV4-1
clone size: few
J gene: TRBJ2-1
CDR3 protein: CASSQTDLPSYNEQFF
CDR3 DNA: TGCGCCAGCAGCCAAACAGATCTTCCCTCCTACAATGAGCAGTTCTTC

D gene: TRBD1
CDR3 length: 18
V gene: TRBV5-4
clone size: NA
J gene: TRBJ2-6
CDR3 protein: CASSPDTGGVTGANVLTF
CDR3 DNA: TGTGCCAGCAGCCCAGACACAGGGGGCGTAACTGGGGCCAACGTCCTGACTTTC

D gene: NA
CDR3 length: 15
V gene: TRBV7-2
clone size: NA
J gene: TRBJ2-3
CDR3 protein: CASSLAIQPTDTQYF
CDR3 DNA: TGTGCCAGCAGCTTAGCGATACAGCCCACAGATACGCAGTATTTT

D gene: TRBD2
CDR3 length: 17
V gene: TRBV9
clone size: NA
J gene: TRBJ2-5
CDR3 protein: CASSPTPAGLAKETQYF
CDR3 DNA: TGTGCCAGCAGCCCCACCCCCGCGGGACTAGCGAAAGAGACCCAGTACTTC

D gene: NA
CDR3 length: 13
V gene: TRBV18
clone size: few
J gene: TRBJ1-5
CDR3 protein: CASSEGPNQPQHF
CDR3 DNA: TGTGCCAGCTCCGAGGGTCCCAATCAGCCCCAGCATTTT

D gene: NA
CDR3 length: 15
V gene: TRBV18
clone size: few
J gene: TRBJ2-3
CDR3 protein: CASSPLAGRTDTQYF
CDR3 DNA: TGTGCCAGCTCACCATTGGCAGGGCGCACAGATACGCAGTATTTT

D gene: TRBD1
CDR3 length: 15
V gene: TRBV6-5
clone size: few
J gene: TRBJ1-2
CDR3 protein: CASSGQAGWKYGYTF
CDR3 DNA: TGTGCCAGCAGTGGACAGGCTGGATGGAAGTATGGCTACACCTTC

D gene: NA
CDR3 length: 15
V gene: TRBV7-2
clone size: NA
J gene: TRBJ2-5
CDR3 protein: CASSLEHSRIETQYF
CDR3 DNA: TGTGCCAGCAGCTTGGAACATTCGAGGATAGAGACCCAGTACTTC

D gene: TRBD1
CDR3 length: 12
V gene: TRBV19
clone size: few
J gene: TRBJ1-1
CDR3 protein: CASGDRNTEAFF
CDR3 DNA: TGTGCCAGTGGGGACAGGAACACTGAAGCTTTCTTT

D gene: TRBD2
CDR3 length: 17
V gene: TRBV19
clone size: few
J gene: TRBJ2-1
CDR3 protein: CASRSGTSGRYNNEQFF
CDR3 DNA: TGTGCCAGTAGAAGTGGGACTAGCGGGAGGTACAACAATGAGCAGTTCTTC

D gene: TRBD2
CDR3 length: 16
V gene: TRBV5-4
clone size: NA
J gene: TRBJ2-5
CDR3 protein: CASSLIAGRGGETQYF
CDR3 DNA: TGTGCCAGCAGCCTCATAGCGGGAAGGGGGGGGGAGACCCAGTACTTC

D gene: TRBD1
CDR3 length: 14
V gene: TRBV9
clone size: few
J gene: TRBJ1-2
CDR3 protein: CASSGYRGGYGYTF
CDR3 DNA: TGTGCCAGCAGCGGATACAGGGGAGGATATGGCTACACCTTC

D gene: TRBD1
CDR3 length: 16
V gene: TRBV15
clone size: NA
J gene: TRBJ2-3
CDR3 protein: CATSRAGQASTDTQYF
CDR3 DNA: TGTGCCACCAGCAGGGCGGGACAGGCGAGCACAGATACGCAGTATTTT

D gene: NA
CDR3 length: 13
V gene: TRBV14
clone size: few
J gene: TRBJ1-2
CDR3 protein: CASSQVTTSGYTF
CDR3 DNA: TGTGCCAGCAGCCAAGTAACGACTAGTGGCTACACCTTC

D gene: NA
CDR3 length: 14
V gene: TRBV7-9
clone size: few
J gene: TRBJ1-2
CDR3 protein: CASVITTAGYGYTF
CDR3 DNA: TGTGCCAGCGTTATTACAACGGCCGGGTATGGCTACACCTTC

D gene: TRBD1
CDR3 length: 20
V gene: TRBV6-1
clone size: NA
J gene: TRBJ2-3
CDR3 protein: CASSEAPGTGSTRSTDTQYF
CDR3 DNA: TGTGCCAGCAGTGAAGCGCCGGGGACAGGGAGTACCCGTAGCACAGATACGCAGTATTTT

D gene: TRBD2
CDR3 length: 18
V gene: TRBV13
clone size: NA
J gene: TRBJ2-2
CDR3 protein: CASSLVAGDRVGTGELFF
CDR3 DNA: TGTGCCAGCAGCTTAGTGGCGGGAGACCGAGTAGGGACCGGGGAGCTGTTTTTT

D gene: TRBD2
CDR3 length: 16
V gene: TRBV13
clone size: NA
J gene: TRBJ2-7
CDR3 protein: CASSLEGLAGAYEQYF
CDR3 DNA: TGTGCCAGCAGCTTAGAGGGACTAGCGGGGGCCTACGAGCAGTACTTC

D gene: TRBD1
CDR3 length: 17
V gene: TRBV19
clone size: NA
J gene: TRBJ1-5
CDR3 protein: CASSLRQGAGGNQPQHF
CDR3 DNA: TGTGCCAGTAGTCTCCGACAGGGGGCAGGCGGCAATCAGCCCCAGCATTTT

D gene: NA
CDR3 length: 13
V gene: TRBV27
clone size: NA
J gene: TRBJ1-2
CDR3 protein: CASSLGGLYGYTF
CDR3 DNA: TGTGCCAGCAGCCTAGGAGGACTCTATGGCTACACCTTC

D gene: NA
CDR3 length: 16
V gene: TRBV7-2
clone size: NA
J gene: TRBJ2-2
CDR3 protein: CASSFFSGSYTGELFF
CDR3 DNA: TGTGCCAGCAGCTTTTTTTCTGGCAGTTACACCGGGGAGCTGTTTTTT

D gene: NA
CDR3 length: 13
V gene: TRBV7-9
clone size: few
J gene: TRBJ2-5
CDR3 protein: CASSLKQRETQYF
CDR3 DNA: TGTGCCAGCAGCTTAAAACAGAGAGAGACCCAGTACTTC

D gene: TRBD2
CDR3 length: 15
V gene: TRBV11-2
clone size: few
J gene: TRBJ2-1
CDR3 protein: CASSPLAGAYNEQFF
CDR3 DNA: TGTGCCAGCAGCCCCTTAGCGGGCGCGTACAATGAGCAGTTCTTC

D gene: NA
CDR3 length: 14
V gene: TRBV6-5
clone size: few
J gene: TRBJ2-7
CDR3 protein: CASSKKPGIYEQYF
CDR3 DNA: TGTGCCAGCAGCAAGAAGCCAGGTATCTACGAGCAGTACTTC

D gene: TRBD2
CDR3 length: 17
V gene: TRBV7-8
clone size: few
J gene: TRBJ2-3
CDR3 protein: CASSLRRLAGYTDTQYF
CDR3 DNA: TGTGCCAGCAGCTTAAGACGGCTAGCGGGATACACAGATACGCAGTATTTT

D gene: TRBD1
CDR3 length: 13
V gene: TRBV19
clone size: NA
J gene: TRBJ1-2
CDR3 protein: CASRVTGHYGYTF
CDR3 DNA: TGTGCCAGTAGGGTGACAGGGCATTATGGCTACACCTTC